This T cell receptor (beta chain) was identified in a study of OX40 agonist ivuxolimab in advanced cancers. Sequencing was performed with immunoSEQ multiplex PCR; in TCRdb, only in-frame clones are kept and a portion is missing. The sample has roughly 90,000 clones, 70% to 90% seen once. Per the germline V gene, CDR1 is SGDLS and CDR2 is YYNGEE. The CDR3 loop spans 15 amino acids. V gave up 0 bases and J gave up 3 bases, with 9 bases separating them. The source is an adult with an advanced solid tumor such as melanoma, head and neck, liver or kidney cancer. V and J are TRBV9 and TRBJ1-4; D is possibly TRBD1 (5 bases). The starting material was CD4+ or CD8+ T cells sorted from blood, obtained in a trial of the OX40 agonist ivuxolimab. The CDR3: CASSVVGTANEKLFF. In DNA form, the CDR3 reads TGTGCCAGCAGCGTAGTTGGGACGGCTAATGAAAAACTGTTTTTT. The entire variable domain, with the rest obtained from reference TRBV9 and TRBJ1-4, is as follows: DSGVTQTPKHLITATGQRVTLRCSPRSGDLSVYWYQQSLDQGLQFLIQYYNGEERAKGNILERFSAQQFPDLHSELNLSSLELGDSALYFCASSVVGTANEKLFFGSGTQLSVL.